These 32 T cell receptor beta chains came from one sample sequenced in a study of shared clonotypes between healthy human individuals. Clones were read by immunoSEQ multiplex PCR, and TCRdb kept only the in-frame ones, dropping some. This repertoire shows some 1 million clones, around 74% found once; its top ten account for approximately 1.5%. Sequencing input: memory CD4+ T cells sorted from blood. Noted subset: CD45RA-negative fraction. The receptors originated from a man between 18 and 35 years old in good health.

As for this clone: The same CDR3 can be traced to other DNA sequences in this sample. V usage is TRBV5-1 and J usage is TRBJ2-1; no definite D call. CDR3 length: 12 residues. V was clipped by 0 bases and J by 5 bases, with 3 bases between them. Germline V gene data show CDR1 as SGHRS and CDR2 as YFSETQ. The CDR3 nucleotides read TGCGCCAGCAGCTTGGTAGACAATGAGCAGTTCTTC. Translating it yields CASSLVDNEQFF.

The rearrangement uses TRBV5-6 and TRBJ1-2; D ambiguous. The germline gives CDR1 SGHDT, CDR2 YYEEEE. The germline V and J ends were trimmed by 4 bases and 2 bases, with 12 bases remaining between them. The CDR3 loop spans 14 amino acids. The CDR3 protein is CASSPLQINYGYTF. The DNA of the CDR3 is TGTGCCAGCAGCCCTTTGCAGATCAACTATGGCTACACCTTC.

This clone was counted once. This chain links TRBV30 with TRBJ1-2; the D is unclear. The CDR3 contains 14 residues. V lost 4 bases and J 0 bases, leaving 12 bases between the germline ends. Germline V CDR1 and CDR2: GTSNPN, SVGIG (reference sequence). This CDR3 is CAWTRTEANYGYTF. The CDR3 DNA follows: TGTGCCTGGACCCGCACCGAAGCTAACTATGGCTACACCTTC. The entire variable domain, with the rest obtained from reference TRBV30 and TRBJ1-2, is as follows: SQTIHQWPATLVQPVGSPLSLECTVEGTSNPNLYWYRQAAGRGLQLLFYSVGIGQISSEVPQNLSASRPQDRQFILSSKKLLLSDSGFYLCAWTRTEANYGYTFGSGTRLTVV.

The rearrangement joins TRBV6-1 to TRBJ1-4, with D unclear. This CDR3 is built from 11 residues. V was cut by 7 bases and J by 8 bases, with 8 bases left in between. The V gene's germline CDR1 is MNHNS and CDR2 SASEGT. The DNA for the CDR3 is TGTGCCAGCATAGGCGAGGAAAAACTGTTTTTT. Amino acids: CASIGEEKLFF.

V and J are TRBV11-2 and TRBJ1-5; 10 bases align to TRBD1. In germline, CDR1 is SGHAT, CDR2 FQNNGV. The CDR3 runs 15 residues. The ends lost 5 bases at V and 2 bases at J; junction bases unmatched: 3. CDR3 region: CASSVGTGGNQPQHF. The CDR3 DNA is TGTGCCAGCAGCGTTGGGACAGGGGGCAATCAGCCCCAGCATTTT.

J is TRBJ2-3 and V is TRBV21-1; the tabulated D call, TRBD2, remains unverified against the DNA. TRBV21-1 is tagged as a pseudogene. CDR3 length equals 14 residues. CDR3 DNA sequence: TGTGCCAGGCCACTAGCGGCGGTTACAGATACGCAGTATTTT. Its protein is CARPLAAVTDTQYF.

With regard to this clone: The sample contains more than one DNA sequence encoding this CDR3. The rearrangement uses TRBV19 and TRBJ2-7; D is perhaps TRBD1 or TRBD2 (5 bases each). CDR3 length equals 14 residues. The germline V and J ends were trimmed by 5 bases and 1 base, with 12 bases remaining between them. Germline V gives CDR1 LNHDA, CDR2 SQIVND (reference sequence). In DNA form, the CDR3 reads TGTGCCAGTAGTGCACGGGACGGATCCTACGAGCAGTACTTC. Encoded protein: CASSARDGSYEQYF. The full variable domain, completed using reference TRBV19 and TRBJ2-7, is DGGITQSPKYLFRKEGQNVTLSCEQNLNHDAMYWYRQDPGQGLRLIYYSQIVNDFQKGDIAEGYSVSREKKESFPLTVTSAQKNPTAFYLCASSARDGSYEQYFGPGTRLTVT.

For the CDR3, the DNA is TGTGCCAGCAGCCACAAGCGGGATCAAACGGATGAGCAGTTCTTC. Amino acid sequence: CASSHKRDQTDEQFF. J is TRBJ2-1 and V is TRBV5-4; TRBD2 matches at 7 bases. The CDR3 spans 15 residues. Germline CDR1 is SGHNT and CDR2 is YYREEE (reference sequence). The trim removed 4 bases at V and 8 bases at J, leaving 12 bases unmatched.

On this clone: Distinct nucleotide sequences in the sample also encode this CDR3. The rearrangement links TRBV18 to TRBJ1-2, with TRBD1 identical over 8 bases. V lost 3 bases to trimming and J lost 6 bases; unmatched junction nucleotides: 0. CDR1 and CDR2 from the germline V gene are KGHSH and LQKENI. The CDR3 totals 12 residues. The CDR3 DNA reads TGTGCCAGCTCACCGACAGGGGATGGCTACACCTTC. Protein: CASSPTGDGYTF.

In its sample, this clone was seen a few times. The rearrangement joins TRBV11-2 to TRBJ1-3; 8 nucleotides match TRBD1. The J segment lost 7 bases and the V segment lost 5 bases, leaving 7 bases of the junction unmatched. The CDR3 totals 14 residues. Germline CDR1 and CDR2: SGHAT and FQNNGV. For the CDR3, the DNA is TGTGCCAGCAGCCCGGACAGGGTAGGGAACACCATATATTTT. Protein sequence: CASSPDRVGNTIYF.

This chain uses TRBV30 with TRBJ2-5; weak D call: TRBD1 (5 bases). The length of the CDR3 is 21 residues. The V gene's germline CDR1 is GTSNPN and CDR2 SVGIG (reference sequence). V was shortened by 1 base and J by 2 bases, with 32 bases between the two germline ends. For the CDR3, the DNA is TGTGCCTGGAGTGGTCGGTCAGGGCAGGAGAGTACGATAATTCAACAAGAGACCCAGTACTTC. It is translated as CAWSGRSGQESTIIQQETQYF.

V and J are TRBV5-4 and TRBJ2-1; possible D gene TRBD2, 5 bases. The CDR3 is made up of 16 amino acids. Per germline, CDR1 SGHNT and CDR2 YYREEE (reference sequence). With 4 bases removed from V and 4 bases from J, the gap between germline ends came to 18 bases. This CDR3 is CASSPPGFSVYNEQFF. CDR3 nucleotides: TGTGCCAGCAGCCCCCCGGGGTTTAGCGTTTACAATGAGCAGTTCTTC.

This sequence joins TRBV5-1 and TRBJ2-5; a weak D match, TRBD1 (5 bases). The germline V gene has CDR1 SGHRS and CDR2 YFSETQ. V lost 2 bases and J 1 base, leaving 9 bases between the germline ends. The CDR3 totals 14 residues. The CDR3 coding sequence is TGCGCCAGCAGCTTCAGACAGTCCCAAGAGACCCAGTACTTC. Amino acids: CASSFRQSQETQYF. Full variable domain (rest looked up from reference TRBV5-1 and TRBJ2-5): KAGVTQTPRYLIKTRGQQVTLSCSPISGHRSVSWYQQTPGQGLQFLFEYFSETQRNKGNFPGRFSGRQFSNSRSEMNVSTLELGDSALYLCASSFRQSQETQYFGPGTRLLVL.

The gene calls are TRBV5-1 and TRBJ1-2, with 7 bases matching TRBD1. Germline V gene lookup returns CDR1 SGHRS and CDR2 YFSETQ. The CDR3 loop spans 19 amino acids. The trim removed 4 bases at V and 6 bases at J, leaving 24 bases unmatched. CDR3 sequence (DNA): TGCGCCAGCAGCACTCGACCGCGAACCCCGGGACAGAGAGCCGATGGCTACACCTTC. Translation: CASSTRPRTPGQRADGYTF.

This clone was picked up many times. The same CDR3 can be traced to other DNA sequences in this sample. The CDR3 spells CASTYRDRGYTDTQYF. CDR3 DNA sequence: TGTGCCAGCACCTACCGGGACAGGGGGTACACAGATACGCAGTATTTT. The genes are TRBV6-7 and TRBJ2-3; TRBD1 matches 11 bases. TRBV6-7 is annotated as an ORF whose role is uncertain. J lost 2 bases, V lost 7 bases, and 8 bases had no gene match. This CDR3 region has 16 residues.

This clone appeared many times. Distinct nucleotide sequences in the sample also encode this CDR3. This chain uses TRBV9 with TRBJ2-5; 11 bases are a match to TRBD2. This CDR3 contains 15 residues. The V and J ends lost 2 bases and 4 bases, in that order; junction bases with no gene match: 4. Germline CDR1 and CDR2: SGDLS and YYNGEE. CDR3 region: CASSVGTSGIETQYF. The CDR3 bases are TGTGCCAGCAGCGTTGGGACTAGCGGCATAGAGACCCAGTACTTC.

This sequence joins TRBV12-5 and TRBJ1-1; maybe TRBD1 (6 bases). The V gene lost 5 bases and the J gene lost 8 bases, with 12 bases spanning the gap. Germline loops: CDR1 LGHNT, CDR2 FRNRAP. CDR3 size: 12 residues. The CDR3 reads CASGNNRVEAFF. The CDR3 DNA is TGTGCTAGTGGTAACAACAGGGTAGAAGCTTTCTTT.

V and J are TRBV6-5 and TRBJ1-5; the match to TRBD1 covers 7 bases. J lost 2 bases, V lost 7 bases, and 5 bases had no gene match. This CDR3 comprises 14 residues. CDR1 and CDR2 from the germline V gene are MNHEY and SVGAGI. The CDR3 loop reads CASIYGTGNQPQHF. The CDR3 coding sequence is TGTGCCAGCATCTACGGGACAGGCAATCAGCCCCAGCATTTT.

The genes are TRBV6-6 and TRBJ2-3; either TRBD1 or TRBD2 may fit D (6 bases each). CDR1 and CDR2 (germline): MNHNY, SVGAGI (reference sequence). The CDR3 runs 13 residues. The V end was cut by 10 bases, the J end by 7 bases, with 18 bases between. The CDR3 DNA sequence: TGTGCCATCCGGGGGCCCGTTCGGAATACGCAGTATTTT. As protein: CAIRGPVRNTQYF.

CDR3 nucleotides: TGCAGCGTTTTGGGTCGAAGTGACACAGATACGCAGTATTTT. This codes for CSVLGRSDTDTQYF. J is TRBJ2-3 and V is TRBV29-1; D gene uncertain. Per germline, CDR1 SQVTM and CDR2 ANQGSEA. The CDR3 length is 14 residues. Trimming pared 5 bases from V and 2 bases from J, leaving 14 bases between.

The chain has TRBV5-1 and TRBJ2-5; a weak D match, TRBD1 (6 bases). Germline values: CDR1 SGHRS, CDR2 YFSETQ. The length of the CDR3 is 14 residues. The ends were cut back, 7 bases at V and 4 bases at J, with 17 bases in the middle. Here the CDR3 reads CASGLGAGGETQYF. As DNA, the CDR3 is TGCGCCAGCGGATTGGGGGCAGGCGGAGAGACCCAGTACTTC.

This clone has only one observation. The genes are TRBV7-9 and TRBJ1-2; D call uncertain. Per germline, CDR1 SEHNR and CDR2 FQNEAQ (reference sequence). There are 15 residues in the CDR3. V lost 3 bases to trimming and J lost 2 bases, with 13 bases between them. The CDR3: CASSFGPAANYGYTF. The CDR3 bases are TGTGCCAGCAGCTTTGGTCCTGCGGCAAACTATGGCTACACCTTC.

The chain recombines TRBV19 with TRBJ2-1; D remains unclear. CDR3 length equals 15 residues. Deletions cut 6 bases from V and 4 bases from J, with 16 bases between. CDR1 and CDR2 from the germline V gene are LNHDA and SQIVND (reference sequence). The CDR3 DNA follows: TGTGCCAGTAGAAAAGCGATGGTCATATACAATGAGCAGTTCTTC. Encoded protein: CASRKAMVIYNEQFF.

The J gene is TRBJ2-7, the V gene TRBV6-1; 9 positions match TRBD1. Trimming at V came to 0 bases and at J to 7 bases, leaving 10 bases not matched to a gene. CDR1 MNHNS and CDR2 SASEGT come from the germline V gene. The CDR3 consists of 16 residues. DNA for the CDR3: TGTGCCAGCAGTGAAGCAGTGGGACAGGGACAACGTGAGCAGTACTTC. It specifies CASSEAVGQGQREQYF.

The rearrangement uses TRBV11-2 and TRBJ2-3, with D perhaps TRBD2 (5 bases). Germline V gene sequence: CDR1 SGHAT, CDR2 FQNNGV. With 5 bases removed from V and 6 bases from J, the gap between germline ends came to 18 bases. This CDR3 has 15 amino acids. CDR3 nucleotides: TGTGCCAGCAGCCCAGGAGGTACCGGTCGGGATACGCAGTATTTT. It specifies CASSPGGTGRDTQYF.

This chain joins TRBV5-1 and TRBJ2-5, with D hard to call. V was cut by 3 bases and J by 5 bases, with 11 bases left in between. Germline-derived CDR1 and CDR2 are SGHRS and YFSETQ. The CDR3 runs to 13 residues. The CDR3 reads CASSSLNSETQYF. As DNA, the CDR3 is TGCGCCAGCAGCTCCCTCAACTCGGAGACCCAGTACTTC.

There are a few counts of this clone. The chain uses TRBV11-3 and TRBJ2-3, with 11 bases lining up with TRBD1. CDR1 SGHNT and CDR2 YENEEA come from the germline V gene. The J segment lost 4 bases and the V segment lost 6 bases, leaving 6 bases of the junction unmatched. This CDR3 comprises 15 residues. CDR3 in DNA: TGTGCCAGCAGTACCGGGACAGGGGGACCAGATACGCAGTATTTT. Translated, it gives CASSTGTGGPDTQYF.

This clone occurred once. The rearrangement links TRBV9 to TRBJ2-7; unclear D gene. V was trimmed by 0 bases and J by 3 bases, leaving 7 bases between them. This CDR3 is 13 amino acids long. CDR1 and CDR2 from the germline V gene are SGDLS and YYNGEE. The chain's CDR3 is CASSVDEGYEQYF. The CDR3 DNA reads as TGTGCCAGCAGCGTAGATGAAGGCTACGAGCAGTACTTC.

This sequence joins TRBV11-2 and TRBJ2-4, with a possible D match to TRBD2 (6 bases). Germline CDR1 is SGHAT and CDR2 is FQNNGV. V lost 0 bases and J 9 bases, leaving 21 bases between the germline ends. This CDR3 region has 17 residues. CDR3 DNA sequence: TGTGCCAGCAGCTTAGATCTAGCGCGAGCGGGTAATGGCATTCAGTACTTC. Translation gives CASSLDLARAGNGIQYF.

This rearrangement joins TRBV9 to TRBJ2-6; TRBD1 matches 9 bases. With 0 bases clipped from V and 1 base from J, the junction kept 17 bases outside the gene matches. This CDR3 has 22 residues. Per the germline V gene, CDR1 is SGDLS and CDR2 is YYNGEE. The DNA of the CDR3 is TGTGCCAGCAGCGTAGCTCCGGGACAGGGTAATAAGAAGGGATCTGGGGCCAACGTCCTGACTTTC. Translation gives CASSVAPGQGNKKGSGANVLTF.

The chain is built from TRBV5-1 and TRBJ2-3; tentatively, D is TRBD2 (6 bases). With 0 bases removed from V and 0 bases from J, the gap between germline ends came to 11 bases. Germline V CDR1 and CDR2: SGHRS, YFSETQ. The CDR3 consists of 16 residues. The CDR3 bases are TGCGCCAGCAGCTTGGCCTACGGGGGTAGCACAGATACGCAGTATTTT. It codes for CASSLAYGGSTDTQYF.

This clone came up a few times. This chain joins TRBV6-5 and TRBJ1-4; D gene ambiguous. Germline CDR1 and CDR2: MNHEY and SVGAGI. V lost 2 bases and J lost 0, with 10 bases in between. The CDR3 has 16 residues. Written as DNA, the CDR3 is TGTGCCAGCAGTTACCGGGCAGTTGCAACTAATGAAAAACTGTTTTTT. This codes for CASSYRAVATNEKLFF.